This T cell receptor beta chain was profiled in a study of ipilimumab plus nivolumab after autologous stem cell transplantation. Measured with immunoSEQ multiplex PCR; TCRdb has only the in-frame clones, and not every one. The data hold 20,000 to 25,000 clones, with around 80% observed a single time. The sample in question was PBMCs, obtained in a trial of ipilimumab plus nivolumab as post-transplant consolidation. This receptor was obtained from a male donor with diffuse large B-cell lymphoma.

In nucleotides, the CDR3 is TGTGCCAGCAGCCTAGGGGCCGCGGAAGAGACCCAGTACTTC. Translated, it gives CASSLGAAEETQYF. V is TRBV7-3 and J is TRBJ2-5, with D possibly matching TRBD1 (5 bases). CDR1 and CDR2 (germline): SGHTA, FQGTGA. The CDR3 spans 14 residues. Trimming took 5 bases from V and 3 from J, leaving 13 bases between them.